This T cell receptor beta chain was profiled in a study of cytomegalovirus exposure and HLA in healthy donors. Study-wide points: Near-uniform donor sequencing depth was presumed by presence/absence analyses. Three chains linked to CMV were shown in vitro to be specific for CMV antigens. CMV serostatus stood as the only immune exposure information on hand.

V was shortened by 0 bases and J by 3 bases, with 9 bases between the two germline ends. Germline V gene sequence: CDR1 SGHTA, CDR2 FQGNSA. There are 14 residues in the CDR3. This clone was found a few times. Antigen unknown. Vbeta (60) and Jbeta (13) primers were used in the PCR. Assay: immunoSEQ multiplex PCR; the TCRdb copy retains only in-frame clones and omits some. The table shows about 110,000 clones, with about 70% occurring only once. Sequencing was performed on PBMCs. The chain combines TRBV7-2 with TRBJ2-7; no definite D call. The TCR was taken from a woman between 50 and 59 years old in good health and CMV-seropositive. CDR3 sequence (DNA): TGTGCCAGCAGCTTAGCCCGGAGCTTCTACGAGCAGTACTTC. Translation gives CASSLARSFYEQYF.